This T cell receptor (beta chain) was identified during a study of metastatic and nonmetastatic thyroid tumors (TCRdb year 2020). At the level of the whole study: For patients with malignant and with benign thyroid disease, the researchers compared repertoires between peripheral blood samples and tumor or nodule tissue samples.

Including cysteine and phenylalanine, the CDR3 has 13 amino acids. Left in the record is the CDR3 DNA by itself, 39 bases read in frame from the first base. Trimming at the junction amounts to 3 bases on V and 4 bases on J, and the germline ends lie 10 bases apart. The germline V gene encodes CDR1 DFQATT and CDR2 SNEGSKA (reference sequence). A word on this clone: Its antigen is unknown. No much larger clone is present one base from it, and per-base qualities are unavailable.

None of the patients had been given any treatment before thyroid surgery. Patient clinical samples collected from the early 2010s to the late 2010s were retrospectively analysed using T-cell receptor beta sequencing. To prepare the library, PCR was applied. Sequenced using an Illumina HiSeq 4000. The TCR beta-chain CDR3 region of each patient was profiled by high-throughput sequencing. The authors' pipeline ran thus. CDR3 differences across clinicopathological groups were used to build a classifier for discriminating distant-metastatic papillary thyroid cancer patients. The Shannon index was used to assess repertoire diversity, and the Morisita-Horn index was used to assess tumor-blood repertoire similarity. TCRdb cleaned the public reads at Q25 with fastp, built clones with MiXCR and kept in-frame beta chains. TCRdb, rather than the study authors, made the V and J calls. A total of 35,000 to 50,000 clones appear in this sample, around 4% of them only once. The ten most abundant clones make up approximately 9.5% of the sample.

Study-wide findings and limitations: TCR beta diversity was reported as significantly higher in malignant tumors than in benign nodules, in both blood and tumor samples.

Sequenced: blood. This receptor was obtained from a female donor with papillary thyroid cancer or a benign thyroid nodule (not recorded which). Some clones in this sample may be carry-over from other donors' samples. The chain joins TRBV20-1 to TRBJ1-5, with no confidently assigned D gene. The DNA sequence is TGCAGTGCTAGGGAGGTGATTAATCAGCCCCAGCATTTT. Its amino acids are CSAREVINQPQHF.